The present T cell receptor beta chain was sequenced within a study of blood T cells in healthy people across ages. The study drew donors from healthy Caucasian individuals in Russia aged roughly 6 to 100. V gave up 4 bases and J gave up 7 bases, with 14 bases separating them. The CDR3 is 13 residues long. CDR1 and CDR2 (germline): SQVTM, ANQGSEA. For this clonotype: Its antigen remains unknown.

Alongside a J-beta primer mix, a sample-barcoded 5' primer served in a second PCR lasting about 6 to 12 cycles. Each TCR beta cDNA got a 12-nucleotide random molecular identifier. TCRdb re-analysed the 5' RACE reads in MiXCR, keeping a single row per CDR3 protein. The repertoire has roughly 730,000 distinct CDR3 sequences, more than 55% of them found once; the top ten carry around a quarter. Overall study results and limits: Total diversity from one million sequenced T cells was likely underestimated.

This sequence joins TRBV29-1 and TRBJ2-1, with D tentatively TRBD2 (5 bases). Sequencing was carried out using blood. This sequence originates from a man aged 35 to 55 in good health. CDR3 sequence: CSVAWTQANEQFF. The CDR3 DNA follows: TGCAGCGTTGCGTGGACTCAGGCGAATGAGCAGTTCTTC.